Listed below are T cell receptor beta chains from one sample, sequenced in a study of control samples from healthy donors and cancer patients. The method was immunoSEQ multiplex PCR; TCRdb's version includes in-frame clones alone and lacks a portion of them. There are tens of thousands of clones in the sample; approximately 89% occur only once, and around 1.4% lies in the top ten. Sequenced: PBMCs. The origin of the receptors is a middle-aged man with colorectal cancer. CDR3s include the opening cysteine and the closing phenylalanine or tryptophan.

TRBV7-9	TRBJ2-7	CASSLVEEYEQYF
TRBV7-8	TRBJ1-5	CASSLRGIGNQPQHF
TRBV7-9	TRBJ1-2	CASSLIEVAGSHGYTF
TRBV30	TRBJ1-6	CAWTWDHNSPLHF
TRBV5-8	TRBJ1-2	CASSLEGVSGGYTF
TRBV24-1	TRBJ2-1	CATSDRIDEQFF
TRBV24-1	TRBJ1-1	CATSDLLSSEAFF
TRBV7-2	TRBJ1-1	CASRQSMNTEAFF
TRBV2	TRBJ2-5	CASSEAPEKQETQYF
TRBV11-2	TRBJ2-7	CASSSPLVAGVNYEQYF
TRBV24-1	TRBJ2-3	CATGGESDTQYF
TRBV27	TRBJ1-2	CASGLFSDYGYTF
TRBV2	TRBJ2-2	CASSESEDEANTGELFF
TRBV28	TRBJ2-7	CASSTQGQGSYEQYF
TRBV28	TRBJ2-7	CASSSFYEQYF
TRBV30	TRBJ1-4	CAWNKAMNEKLFF
TRBV6-1	TRBJ2-7	CASSEARHELASFSYEQYF
TRBV3-1/TRBV3-2	TRBJ2-6	CASSQVRAGVSYGANVLTF
TRBV6-1	TRBJ1-3	CASSEAPGVGNTIYF
TRBV30	TRBJ1-2	CAWSAGTGINYGYTF
TRBV4-3	TRBJ1-1	CASSQGARGTEAFF
TRBV5-8	TRBJ2-7	CASSLYGEQYF
TRBV11-1	TRBJ1-6	CASSSWGTGYSPLHF
TRBV12-3/TRBV12-4	TRBJ1-5	CASSPTFNQPQHF
TRBV2	TRBJ2-1	CASSSSGSSYNEQFF
TRBV5-1	TRBJ1-1	CASRSGGLTEAFF
TRBV13	TRBJ2-1	CASSEDSNYNEQFF
TRBV7-8	TRBJ2-3	CASSKRLIDTQYF
TRBV15	TRBJ2-5	CATTRTSGSMTQYF
TRBV24-1	TRBJ2-1	CATSERGREQFF
TRBV19	TRBJ2-1	CASSTGTSGRNEQFF
TRBV6-6	TRBJ1-4	CASSYRRQRDEKLFF
TRBV27	TRBJ1-4	CASSLFWGAREKLFF
TRBV9	TRBJ2-7	CASSVGGLAGAYEQYF
TRBV9	TRBJ2-1	CASSARDRSSYNEQFF
TRBV11-2	TRBJ2-1	CASSSLAGNNNEQFF
TRBV5-1	TRBJ2-7	CASRSGKGRTDYEQYF
TRBV11-3	TRBJ1-5	CASSNRALPQHF
TRBV11-1	TRBJ2-2	CASSRKGNTGELFF
TRBV3-1/TRBV3-2	TRBJ2-3	CASSQDLEEGGTDTQYF
TRBV6-2/TRBV6-3	TRBJ2-5	CASSQAETQYF
TRBV18	TRBJ2-1	CASSPKLAAPNEQFF
TRBV9	TRBJ2-5	CASSVGIGSLQETQYF
TRBV5-1	TRBJ1-1	CASSPGQGAAMNTEAFF
TRBV19	TRBJ2-1	CASSLSGGSYNEQFF
TRBV6-5	TRBJ2-2	CASFMGQETGELFF
TRBV7-9	TRBJ2-5	CASSGVQGRETQYF
TRBV19	TRBJ2-7	CASSTPGTASYEQYF